This entry is about one T cell receptor beta chain. This clone has only one observation. This receptor's antigen is unknown. No base qualities exist here, and no much larger clone lies one base off it. The sample is drawn from a study of blood T cell repertoires in COVID-19 (TCRdb year 2020). Context from the whole study: Samples covering the acute and convalescent phases of COVID-19 were provided by collaborators in the United States, Italy and Spain. The sample metadata nearly always contained a de-identified subject ID, COVID-19 status, age in years and sex. Samples came from the ongoing ImmuneRACE study (first 160 participants) plus 1,254 subjects from 6 global collaborators. The dataset comprised deeply sampled blood TCRbeta repertoires from subjects exposed to, actively infected with, or recovered from COVID-19. Where available, HLA class I and class II types were obtained from metadata supplied by the sample provider rather than from assay-based typing. The repertoires were made available in a free public database intended to serve as a resource for research on the immune response to SARS-CoV-2. The material from the prospective study consisted of cDNA or gDNA derived from T cells, B-cell-depleted T cells, or PBMCs. Paper-wide results and their limitations: The amount of clinical and demographic metadata varied by source and participant and was provided uncurated.

TCRbeta CDR3 regions were amplified from genomic DNA using the immunoSEQ Assay, a bias-controlled multiplex PCR. Turning to the authors' computational methods: The number of nucleated cells in each sample was estimated by amplification of reference gene primers within the assay. To quantify the absolute abundance of each unique TCRbeta CDR3 rearrangement, sequence reads were collapsed and filtered. Productive Simpson clonality was computed per sample as the square root of Simpson's diversity index over productive rearrangements. TCRdb mirrors the immuneACCESS table, restricted to in-frame sequences. Some clones are absent from its copies; in checked studies, under half trace to an unresolved V gene, and the reason for the others is unknown. V, J and clone size were drawn from that table, and D and trimming were deduced from the DNA. This sample lists 200,000 to 250,000 clones; approximately 84% were detected once. The ten largest clones take up 15% of the sample.

In the prospective study, participants were 18 to 89 years old, resided in approximately 25 geographic areas of the United States, and were enrolled through a virtual design. In the prospective study, participants were assigned to cohorts based on the clinical history participants reported in a screening survey and a study questionnaire. Recovered participants in ImmuneRACE Cohort 3 were defined by two consecutive negative NP/OP PCR tests, clearance by a healthcare professional, or resolution of symptoms. In the prospective study, whole blood, serum and a nasopharyngeal or oropharyngeal swab were collected from each participant by mobile phlebotomists. Over an approximately 2-month period, participants in the prospective study had the option of providing additional blood draws and questionnaires. Before DNA extraction, prospective study blood samples were shipped either frozen or at room temperature.

From the cysteine up to the phenylalanine, the CDR3 has a length of 17 residues. The read is trimmed to its CDR3 DNA, 51 bases read in frame from base 1. The germline V gene (reference sequence) gives CDR1 as SEHNR and CDR2 as FQNEAQ. For this chain, trimming is 4 bases at the V end and 1 base at the J end, and the number of junction bases without a gene match is 12. The chain is encoded by TRBV7-9 joined to TRBJ2-5, and 7 junction bases match TRBD1. The sequence was collected from a middle-aged man who had recovered from COVID-19. The sample taken for sequencing was PBMCs or T cells enriched from blood (not recorded which). The DNA sequence is TGTGCCAGCAGCTCCCCCTCTGGTAGACAGGGCCAAGAGACCCAGTACTTC. Its protein reads: CASSSPSGRQGQETQYF.